This T cell receptor beta chain was sequenced in a study of blood T cell repertoires in COVID-19. Study context: Researchers got acute and convalescent COVID-19 samples from the United States, Italy and Spain. Sources were T cells, B-cell-depleted T cells, or PBMCs; the material itself was cDNA or gDNA.

In the authors' methods: Reference gene primer amplification in the assay estimated nucleated cell counts. The data were produced by immunoSEQ multiplex PCR, yet TCRdb's version contains in-frame clones alone and is incomplete. The V and J calls and the clone size are those of that table, but D and trimming were determined from the DNA. In the table there are 80,000 to 95,000 clones, about 71% of which are singletons. The V gene end was trimmed by 8 bases and the J gene end by 4 bases; junction bases not matched to a gene: 13. CDR1 and CDR2 (germline): LNHDA, SQIVND (reference sequence). CDR3 length equals 16 residues.

The sequencing input was peripheral blood. The rearrangement uses TRBV19 and TRBJ2-3; 9 bases fit TRBD1. The TCR sequence derives from a woman aged 50 to 65 with acute or convalescent COVID-19. The CDR3 DNA sequence: TGTGCCAGTTCATGGGGGGGACAGGGAGGTGCAGATACGCAGTATTTT. Translating gives CASSWGGQGGADTQYF.